The entry that follows covers one T cell receptor beta chain sequence. Its antigen remains unknown. This PCR relied on a set of 60 Vbeta primers and 13 Jbeta primers. Sequencing used immunoSEQ multiplex PCR; TCRdb keeps in-frame clones, though not all of them. This sample has some 90,000 clones, with about 81% found just once. The sample originates from a study of cytomegalovirus exposure and HLA in healthy donors. General study points: The study recorded more than 150 TCR beta chains that were cytomegalovirus-associated. In a later analysis, productive TCRs from donors in an Asian-associated ancestry cluster reportedly carried fewer N-insertions than the cohort mean.

The germline CDR1 and CDR2 sequences are SGHTA and FQGNSA. Trimming took off 5 bases at V and 2 bases at J, with 15 bases between the two ends. The CDR3 loop spans 15 amino acids. The specimen sequenced was PBMCs. V is TRBV7-2 and J is TRBJ2-5; the D gene is possibly TRBD1 (6 bases). This clonotype was sampled from a man aged 35 to 55 in good health and CMV-seronegative. CDR3 in DNA: TGTGCCAGCAGCCCGCAGGGGCGAGCACAAGAGACCCAGTACTTC. It specifies CASSPQGRAQETQYF.